Listed here are 21 T cell receptor beta chains from one sample, sequenced in a study of glioma-infiltrating T cells after dendritic cell vaccination. TCRdb's table, derived via immunoSEQ multiplex PCR, lists solely in-frame clones and lacks some. This sample has roughly 41,000 clones, with around 80% found just once. The sequencing here drew on blood, taken before dendritic cell vaccination. These receptors were obtained from a human donor with glioblastoma.

The chain has TRBV9 and TRBJ1-1, with 8 bases lining up with TRBD1. This CDR3 is built from 15 residues. CDR1 is SGDLS, CDR2 YYNGEE, per germline. With V trimmed by 0 bases and J by 1 base, 2 bases remained unmatched. The CDR3 DNA sequence: TGTGCCAGCAGCGTAGTTGGACAGGGGAACACTGAAGCTTTCTTT. This encodes CASSVVGQGNTEAFF.

V usage is TRBV28 and J usage is TRBJ2-4, with D tentatively TRBD2 (5 bases). This CDR3 is 16 amino acids long. V was pared by 6 bases and J by 1 base, with 16 bases between. CDR1 and CDR2 from the germline V gene are MDHEN and SYDVKM. The CDR3 DNA sequence: TGTGCCAGCAGCGCCACCACTAGTTCTGCCAAAAACATTCAGTACTTC. As protein: CASSATTSSAKNIQYF.

The chain uses TRBV7-8 and TRBJ1-1; D is uncertain. V shed 5 bases and J shed 1 base, with 20 bases lying between them. Germline lookup yields CDR1 SGHVS and CDR2 FQNEAQ. The CDR3 length is 17 residues. The CDR3 DNA follows: TGTGCCAGCAGCGAAGGCCCCAGGCAGCTAAAGAACACTGAAGCTTTCTTT. Its translation: CASSEGPRQLKNTEAFF.

The rearrangement links TRBV11-2 to TRBJ2-1, with 14 nucleotides matching TRBD2. The CDR3 contains 17 residues. CDR1 and CDR2 from the germline V gene are SGHAT and FQNNGV. V was clipped by 1 base and J by 4 bases; unmatched bases: 3. CDR3 amino acids: CASSLATSGGVYNEQFF. CDR3 coding DNA: TGTGCCAGCAGCTTAGCGACTAGCGGGGGGGTATACAATGAGCAGTTCTTC.

DNA of the CDR3: TGTGCCAGCAGCTCATATGAAAAACTGTTTTTT. Protein: CASSSYEKLFF. The V call is TRBV11-2, the J call TRBJ1-4; D not certain. The CDR3 spans 11 residues. CDR1 is SGHAT, CDR2 FQNNGV, per germline. Trimming removed 4 bases from V and 6 bases from J, with 3 bases in between. The full variable domain, rest sourced from reference TRBV11-2 and TRBJ1-4, is EAGVAQSPRYKIIEKRQSVAFWCNPISGHATLYWYQQILGQGPKLLIQFQNNGVVDDSQLPKDRFSAERLKGVDSTLKIQPAKLEDSAVYLCASSSYEKLFFGSGTQLSVL.

The chain has TRBV10-1 and TRBJ2-7; D gene unclear. CDR1 and CDR2 (germline): WNHNN, SYGVQD (reference sequence). CDR3 length: 14 residues. Trimming left V 0 bases short and J 0 bases short, with 6 bases between. The CDR3, as DNA: TGCGCCAGCAGTGAGTCGATCAGCTCCTACGAGCAGTACTTC. Its translation is CASSESISSYEQYF.

The chain employs TRBV11-3 and TRBJ2-3; 8 nucleotides match TRBD2. In germline, CDR1 is SGHNT, CDR2 YENEEA. The junction had 5 bases not matched to a gene; V was cut back by 1 base and J by 2 bases. This CDR3 comprises 16 residues. The CDR3 here is CASSLGLRGDTDTQYF. The CDR3 DNA reads as TGTGCCAGCAGCTTAGGACTGCGGGGGGACACAGATACGCAGTATTTT.

The chain recombines TRBV7-2 with TRBJ2-6, with D tentatively TRBD2 (5 bases). CDR1 and CDR2 from the germline V gene are SGHTA and FQGNSA. CDR3 length: 15 residues. V was cut by 6 bases and J by 1 base, with 10 bases left in between. CDR3 amino acids: CASSIEGSGANVLTF. In DNA form, the CDR3 reads TGTGCCAGCAGTATCGAGGGTTCTGGGGCCAACGTCCTGACTTTC.

The rearrangement joins TRBV18 to TRBJ1-1; possibly TRBD1 for D (5 bases). This CDR3 comprises 16 residues. CDR1 and CDR2 from the germline V gene are KGHSH and LQKENI. Trimming removed 4 bases at V and 5 bases at J, with 20 bases between. The CDR3 loop is CASSRDRDQAGTEAFF. CDR3 bases: TGTGCCAGCTCACGAGACCGGGACCAGGCGGGGACTGAAGCTTTCTTT.

CDR3 coding DNA: TGTGCCAGCAGCTTAGATCCCCTTCAGGGGGGCGGAGCTTTCTTT. Translating it yields CASSLDPLQGGGAFF. The chain combines TRBV7-3 with TRBJ1-1, with 7 bases aligning to TRBD1. This CDR3 has 15 residues. The germline V gene encodes CDR1 SGHTA and CDR2 FQGTGA. J was trimmed by 10 bases and V by 2 bases; bases with no gene match: 13.

This chain joins TRBV7-2 and TRBJ1-1, with 10 bases lining up with TRBD1. V lost 5 bases to trimming and J lost 3 bases; unmatched junction nucleotides: 6. CDR1 is SGHTA, CDR2 FQGNSA, per germline. The CDR3 is 15 amino acids. The CDR3 loop is CASSLRTGGDTEAFF. The DNA of the CDR3 is TGTGCCAGCAGCCTCCGGACAGGGGGGGACACTGAAGCTTTCTTT.

This chain uses TRBV18 with TRBJ2-1; 8 bases fit TRBD2. Germline V gene sequence: CDR1 KGHSH, CDR2 LQKENI. Trimming at V came to 0 bases and at J to 5 bases, leaving 3 bases not matched to a gene. This CDR3 is 15 amino acids long. The CDR3 loop reads CASSPPGLANNEQFF. In DNA, the CDR3 is TGTGCCAGCTCACCACCTGGACTAGCTAACAATGAGCAGTTCTTC.

The J gene is TRBJ2-7, the V gene TRBV11-3, with 8 bases matching TRBD2. This CDR3 contains 14 residues. V gave up 5 bases and J gave up 3 bases; unmatched junction bases: 6. Germline-derived CDR1 and CDR2 are SGHNT and YENEEA. The CDR3 spells CASSAQGLGYEQYF. The CDR3, as DNA: TGTGCCAGCAGCGCCCAGGGACTAGGCTACGAGCAGTACTTC.

The chain employs TRBV7-2 and TRBJ1-6; D unresolved. The germline V gene has CDR1 SGHTA and CDR2 FQGNSA. Deletions cut 1 base from V and 0 bases from J, with 13 bases between. CDR3 length: 18 amino acids. Here the CDR3 reads CASSLGSGYSSYNSPLHF. The DNA of the CDR3 is TGTGCCAGCAGCTTAGGCTCAGGATACAGCTCCTATAATTCACCCCTCCACTTT.

This clone was seen only a few times. The rearrangement links TRBV10-3 to TRBJ2-1; weak D call: TRBD2 (7 bases). V was pared by 10 bases and J by 6 bases, with 10 bases between. The CDR3 is 11 amino acids. CDR1 ENHRY and CDR2 SYGVKD come from the germline V gene. Here the CDR3 DNA reads TGTGCCACCCGGGGGGCCAATGAGCAGTTCTTC. This encodes CATRGANEQFF.

V is TRBV7-2 and J is TRBJ2-5, with TRBD2 matching 7 bases. This CDR3 is built from 15 residues. V lost 0 bases, J lost 4 bases, and 5 bases stayed unmatched. Germline CDR1 reads SGHTA; CDR2 reads FQGNSA. The CDR3 DNA reads TGTGCCAGCAGCTTAGCGGCGACTAGCTTAGAGACCCAGTACTTC. It specifies CASSLAATSLETQYF.

This chain links TRBV15 with TRBJ2-1; D is unresolved. CDR1 LNHNV and CDR2 YYDKDF come from the germline V gene (reference sequence). This CDR3 contains 12 residues. The germline V and J ends were trimmed by 0 bases and 13 bases, with 10 bases remaining between them. CDR3 coding DNA: TGTGCCACCAGCAGAGATTGGGCTCAACAGTTCTTC. This codes for CATSRDWAQQFF.

The chain uses TRBV5-8 and TRBJ2-7; D may be TRBD1 (6 bases). CDR3 length: 13 residues. Trimming took off 6 bases at V and 2 bases at J, with 12 bases between the two ends. Germline values: CDR1 SGHTS, CDR2 YDEGEE. The CDR3 DNA follows: TGTGCCAGCAACACGGGGACAACCTACGAGCAGTACTTC. This gives the protein CASNTGTTYEQYF.

The chain links TRBV15 to TRBJ1-5, with 9 bases identical to TRBD1. The CDR3 is 16 residues long. Trimming took 1 base from V and 6 from J; bases not matched to a gene: 7. From germline, CDR1 is LNHNV and CDR2 YYDKDF (reference sequence). CDR3 sequence reads: CATSRADRGVRQPQHF. The CDR3 DNA reads as TGTGCCACCAGCAGAGCTGACAGGGGGGTCCGTCAGCCCCAGCATTTT.

This clone has only a few counts. The chain links TRBV7-2 to TRBJ2-7, with 10 bases lining up with TRBD2. Germline assignment: CDR1 SGHTA and CDR2 FQGNSA. This CDR3 is built from 16 residues. Trimming at V came to 2 bases and at J to 0 bases, leaving 4 bases not matched to a gene. The CDR3 nucleotides read TGTGCCAGCAGCTTATACCAGCGGGGGGGCTCCTACGAGCAGTACTTC. This codes for CASSLYQRGGSYEQYF. Variable domain in full (rest from reference TRBV7-2 and TRBJ2-7): GAGVSQSPSNKVTEKGKDVELRCDPISGHTALYWYRQSLGQGLEFLIYFQGNSAPDKSGLPSDRFSAERTGGSVSTLTIQRTQQEDSAVYLCASSLYQRGGSYEQYFGPGTRLTVT.

The chain employs TRBV7-2 and TRBJ2-3; TRBD2 aligns across 7 bases. In germline, CDR1 is SGHTA, CDR2 FQGNSA. The trim removed 2 bases at V and 5 bases at J, leaving 7 bases unmatched. The CDR3 sequence is 15 residues long. The CDR3 sequence is CASSLRRGSGDTQYF. CDR3 bases: TGTGCCAGCAGCTTACGGCGGGGGTCAGGAGATACGCAGTATTTT.